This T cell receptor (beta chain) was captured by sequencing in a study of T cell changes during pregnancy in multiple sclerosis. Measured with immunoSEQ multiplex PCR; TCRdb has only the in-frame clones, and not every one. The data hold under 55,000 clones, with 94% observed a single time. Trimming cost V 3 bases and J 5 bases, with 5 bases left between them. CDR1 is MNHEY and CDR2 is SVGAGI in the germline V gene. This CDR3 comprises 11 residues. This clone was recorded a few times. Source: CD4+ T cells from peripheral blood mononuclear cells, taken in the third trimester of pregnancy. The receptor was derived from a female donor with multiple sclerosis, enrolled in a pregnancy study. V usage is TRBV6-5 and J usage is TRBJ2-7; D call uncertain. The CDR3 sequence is CASSYLDEQYF. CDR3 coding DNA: TGTGCCAGCAGTTATCTAGACGAGCAGTACTTC.